This passage covers 20 T cell receptor beta chains from one sample sequenced in a study of vaccination and CD4 T cells after COVID-19. The assay that was used to sequence DNA from cultured CD4+ T cells was the Oncomine TCR Beta short-read assay. TCRdb used MiXCR to reprocess the PCR reads, holding one entry per CDR3 protein. This sample has several thousand distinct CDR3 sequences, with under 35% found just once. Their antigen targets remain unknown. Indicated treatment: approximately 11-day PBMC culture with coronavirus spike peptide pools or control peptides (ViraFEST assay). Material for sequencing was cultured CD4+ T cells from blood. The source of these receptors is a human donor with COVID-19.

J is TRBJ2-1 and V is TRBV7-2; tentative D call: TRBD1 (7 bases). In germline, CDR1 is SGHTA, CDR2 FQGNSA. V lost 2 bases and J 9 bases, leaving 17 bases between the germline ends. The length of the CDR3 is 15 residues. The CDR3: CASSLQGGVEVEQFF. CDR3 bases: TGTGCCAGCAGCTTACAGGGGGGTGTAGAGGTTGAGCAGTTCTTC. The full variable domain, completed using reference TRBV7-2 and TRBJ2-1, is GAGVSQSPSNKVTEKGKDVELRCDPISGHTALYWYRQSLGQGLEFLIYFQGNSAPDKSGLPSDRFSAERTGGSVSTLTIQRTQQEDSAVYLCASSLQGGVEVEQFFGPGTRLTVL.

The V call is TRBV20-1, the J call TRBJ1-2; maybe TRBD1 (6 bases). CDR1 and CDR2 (germline): DFQATT, SNEGSKA (reference sequence). The CDR3 spans 15 residues. V was pared by 6 bases and J by 4 bases, with 21 bases between. This CDR3 reads CSATEPGQSRYGYTF. CDR3 bases: TGCAGTGCCACCGAACCCGGACAGTCTCGCTATGGCTACACCTTC.

This clonotype was seen more than once but under ten times. J is TRBJ2-2 and V is TRBV5-4; unclear D gene. Trimming took off 0 bases at V and 0 bases at J, with 9 bases between the two ends. Germline V gene sequence: CDR1 SGHNT, CDR2 YYREEE (reference sequence). The CDR3 sequence is 16 residues long. Here the CDR3 reads CASSLDARSNTGELFF. The CDR3 DNA is TGTGCCAGCAGCTTGGATGCCAGATCGAACACCGGGGAGCTGTTTTTT. Based on the CDR3 plus reference TRBV5-4 and TRBJ2-2, the full variable domain is ETGVTQSPTHLIKTRGQQVTLRCSSQSGHNTVSWYQQALGQGPQFIFQYYREEENGRGNFPPRFSGLQFPNYSSELNVNALELDDSALYLCASSLDARSNTGELFFGEGSRLTVL.

J is TRBJ2-5 and V is TRBV20-1; TRBD2 is a possible D gene (6 bases). CDR1 is DFQATT and CDR2 is SNEGSKA in the germline V gene (reference sequence). Trimming shortened V by 5 bases and J by 9 bases, and 25 bases separated the two germline ends. The CDR3 loop spans 15 amino acids. Here the CDR3 DNA reads TGCAGTGCTTCGCCCACGGGGACTCCGGTTTTGGCCCAGTACTTC. Encoded protein: CSASPTGTPVLAQYF.

In this sample, this clonotype turned up a few times. The chain recombines TRBV30 with TRBJ1-6, with a tentative D call TRBD1 (5 bases). The CDR3 sequence is 14 residues long. Germline CDR1 is GTSNPN and CDR2 is SVGIG (reference sequence). V was shortened by 8 bases and J by 3 bases, with 14 bases between the two germline ends. Here the CDR3 DNA reads TGTGCCGGAACCCGGGACCTCTATAATTCACCCCTCCACTTT. It encodes CAGTRDLYNSPLHF. Complete variable domain (other parts from reference TRBV30 and TRBJ1-6): SQTIHQWPATLVQPVGSPLSLECTVEGTSNPNLYWYRQAAGRGLQLLFYSVGIGQISSEVPQNLSASRPQDRQFILSSKKLLLSDSGFYLCAGTRDLYNSPLHFGNGTRLTVT.

With respect to this clonotype: The CDR3 ends on some other residue instead of the conserved phenylalanine or tryptophan, so this is likely a read error. This chain joins TRBV12-3 or TRBV12-4 and TRBJ1-1, with D tentatively TRBD1 (6 bases). There are 14 residues in the CDR3. The V end was cut by 6 bases, the J end by 4 bases, with 15 bases between. The CDR3 DNA follows: TGTGCCAGCAGCCAGGGGTTCTTAATCACTGAAGCTTTCTCT. Translated, it gives CASSQGFLITEAFS.

J is TRBJ1-2 and V is TRBV11-2, with D possibly being TRBD1 (5 bases). Germline CDR1 reads SGHAT; CDR2 reads FQNNGV. The CDR3 has 13 residues. Trimming shortened V by 5 bases and J by 4 bases, and 11 bases separated the two germline ends. The CDR3 sequence: CASSQGRFYGYTF. CDR3 DNA sequence: TGTGCCAGCAGCCAGGGACGGTTCTATGGCTACACCTTC.

The chain carries TRBV5-1 and TRBJ2-5, with 8 bases that match TRBD2. CDR1 SGHRS and CDR2 YFSETQ come from the germline V gene. The CDR3 totals 15 residues. With V trimmed by 1 base and J by 0 bases, 2 bases remained unmatched. The CDR3 coding sequence is TGCGCCAGCAGCTTGAACGGGGGGGACCAAGAGACCCAGTACTTC. Translating gives CASSLNGGDQETQYF. Looking up the rest from reference TRBV5-1 and TRBJ2-5 gives the full variable domain: KAGVTQTPRYLIKTRGQQVTLSCSPISGHRSVSWYQQTPGQGLQFLFEYFSETQRNKGNFPGRFSGRQFSNSRSEMNVSTLELGDSALYLCASSLNGGDQETQYFGPGTRLLVL.

V is TRBV5-1 and J is TRBJ2-3; a weak D match, TRBD1 (6 bases). CDR1 SGHRS and CDR2 YFSETQ come from the germline V gene. The CDR3 totals 17 residues. V dropped 4 bases and J dropped 2 bases, with 20 bases sitting between them. For the CDR3, the DNA is TGCGCCAGCAGCATCATCCGGGGCAGGGGAGACACAGATACGCAGTATTTT. It yields the protein CASSIIRGRGDTDTQYF. Variable domain in full (rest from reference TRBV5-1 and TRBJ2-3): KAGVTQTPRYLIKTRGQQVTLSCSPISGHRSVSWYQQTPGQGLQFLFEYFSETQRNKGNFPGRFSGRQFSNSRSEMNVSTLELGDSALYLCASSIIRGRGDTDTQYFGPGTRLTVL.

This clonotype was observed a few times. This chain links TRBV5-4 with TRBJ2-7; 10 nucleotides agree with TRBD2. The V gene end was trimmed by 4 bases and the J gene end by 3 bases; junction bases not matched to a gene: 7. The CDR3 sequence is 15 residues long. Germline CDR1 SGHNT, CDR2 YYREEE (reference sequence). The CDR3 loop is CASSPTSGLIYEQYF. The CDR3 region has the DNA TGTGCCAGCAGCCCGACTAGCGGGCTAATCTACGAGCAGTACTTC.

The rearrangement uses TRBV20-1 and TRBJ2-6, with D uncertain. CDR3 length: 15 amino acids. Germline V lookup: CDR1 DFQATT, CDR2 SNEGSKA (reference sequence). Trimming removed 0 bases at V and 3 bases at J, with 9 bases between. CDR3 amino acids: CSARDGVYGANVLTF. The CDR3, as DNA: TGCAGTGCTAGAGATGGAGTTTATGGGGCCAACGTCCTGACTTTC.

This clonotype came up a few times. The V call is TRBV6-1, the J call TRBJ1-2; D perhaps matches TRBD1 (5 bases). V was pared by 6 bases and J by 5 bases, with 10 bases between. The CDR3 is made up of 12 amino acids. The germline gives CDR1 MNHNS, CDR2 SASEGT. The chain's CDR3 is CASRRGEYGYTF. CDR3 nucleotides: TGTGCCAGCAGACGGGGGGAGTATGGCTACACCTTC.

V gene TRBV5-1 combines with J gene TRBJ2-7; D remains unclear. Trimming took 4 bases from V and 1 from J, leaving 12 bases between them. CDR3 size: 14 residues. Per germline, CDR1 SGHRS and CDR2 YFSETQ. This CDR3 is CASSPDSISYEQYF. The CDR3, as DNA: TGCGCCAGCAGCCCTGACTCCATTTCCTACGAGCAGTACTTC.

The chain uses TRBV12-3 or TRBV12-4 and TRBJ2-7; 7 bases are shared with TRBD2. The CDR3 length is 15 residues. V gave up 5 bases and J gave up 3 bases; unmatched junction bases: 10. The CDR3, as DNA: TGTGCCAGCAGTGATAGCGGGTCAAGGGGCTACGAGCAGTACTTC. Translating gives CASSDSGSRGYEQYF.

The V gene is TRBV19, the J gene TRBJ2-1, with D maybe TRBD1 (5 bases). Trimming removed 9 bases from V and 3 bases from J, with 15 bases in between. The CDR3 runs to 14 residues. CDR1 and CDR2 from the germline V gene are LNHDA and SQIVND (reference sequence). The CDR3 reads CASPLGANYNEQFF. In nucleotides, the CDR3 is TGTGCCAGCCCTCTAGGGGCGAACTACAATGAGCAGTTCTTC. The variable domain in full, with the rest retrieved from reference TRBV19 and TRBJ2-1, is DGGITQSPKYLFRKEGQNVTLSCEQNLNHDAMYWYRQDPGQGLRLIYYSQIVNDFQKGDIAEGYSVSREKKESFPLTVTSAQKNPTAFYLCASPLGANYNEQFFGPGTRLTVL.

This clonotype was observed once. V usage is TRBV5-1 and J usage is TRBJ2-1, with 14 bases matching TRBD2. V gave up 4 bases and J gave up 9 bases; unmatched junction bases: 9. The CDR3 contains 16 residues. Germline V gene sequence: CDR1 SGHRS, CDR2 YFSETQ. This CDR3 reads CASSGKTSGGAGEQFF. The CDR3, as DNA: TGCGCCAGCAGCGGCAAGACTAGCGGGGGGGCGGGTGAGCAGTTCTTC.

This sequence joins TRBV6-1 and TRBJ2-3, with a possible D match to TRBD2 (6 bases). The CDR3 is 15 residues long. The ends were cut back, 7 bases at V and 0 bases at J, with 14 bases in the middle. Germline CDR1 reads MNHNS; CDR2 reads SASEGT. The CDR3 sequence: CASKFAGTSTDTQYF. CDR3 sequence (DNA): TGTGCCAGCAAATTCGCGGGGACTAGCACAGATACGCAGTATTTT.

V is TRBV7-2 and J is TRBJ1-4; 9 nucleotides line up with TRBD1. Per the germline V gene, CDR1 is SGHTA and CDR2 is FQGNSA. V lost 5 bases to trimming and J lost 8 bases; unmatched junction nucleotides: 9. The CDR3 runs 15 residues. The DNA of the CDR3 is TGTGCCAGCAGCCCAGGGGGACAGGGTTGGGAAAAACTGTTTTTT. Amino acids: CASSPGGQGWEKLFF.

Remarks on this clonotype: An end of the junction does not agree with germline; a read error may underlie this. The chain has TRBV7-7 and TRBJ2-2; D tentatively fits TRBD1 or TRBD2 (6 bases each). CDR3 length equals 15 residues. Germline V lookup: CDR1 SSHAT, CDR2 FNYEAQ (reference sequence). The CDR3 DNA follows: TGTGCTAGCAGCGGGTCGACAGGAGCAGCCGGGGAGCTGTTTTTT. Residues: CASSGSTGAAGELFF.

The V call is TRBV7-9, the J call TRBJ1-5; D remains unclear. Germline lookup yields CDR1 SEHNR and CDR2 FQNEAQ (reference sequence). The V and J ends lost 0 bases and 1 base respectively, with 7 bases between them. The CDR3 has 15 residues. The CDR3 nucleotides read TGTGCCAGCAGCTTAGCCGGGTTGAGCAATCAGCCCCAGCATTTT. Protein product: CASSLAGLSNQPQHF.